The next 10 T cell receptor beta chains were all read from a single sample in a study of blood T cell repertoires in COVID-19. Data came from immunoSEQ multiplex PCR; TCRdb stores just in-frame clones and leaves some out. The sample has almost 250,000 clones, approximately 90% seen once. Input material: PBMCs or T cells enriched from blood (not recorded which). All receptors come from a woman in her thirties who had recovered from COVID-19.

This sequence joins TRBV15 and TRBJ1-5; maybe TRBD1 (5 bases). V was cut by 3 bases and J by 3 bases, with 6 bases left in between. The V gene's germline CDR1 is LNHNV and CDR2 YYDKDF (reference sequence). The CDR3 is 13 amino acids. The CDR3 sequence is CATSRDNNQPQHF. DNA of the CDR3: TGTGCCACCAGCAGGGACAACAATCAGCCCCAGCATTTT.

V gene TRBV6-5 combines with J gene TRBJ1-5, with TRBD1 matching 11 bases. CDR3 length equals 15 residues. V shed 7 bases, J shed 5 bases, and the junction held 7 bases outside the gene matches. CDR1 is MNHEY and CDR2 is SVGAGI in the germline V gene. Here the CDR3 reads CASNGQGAGDQPQHF. The CDR3 coding sequence is TGTGCCAGCAATGGACAGGGGGCAGGTGATCAGCCCCAGCATTTT.

This rearrangement joins TRBV27 to TRBJ2-6, with D maybe TRBD2 (5 bases). With 5 bases removed from V and 3 bases from J, the gap between germline ends came to 14 bases. Germline V gene sequence: CDR1 MNHEY, CDR2 SMNVEV (reference sequence). The CDR3 contains 16 residues. The chain's CDR3 is CASSAGRGFGANVLTF. The CDR3 nucleotides read TGTGCCAGCAGTGCCGGACGAGGGTTTGGGGCCAACGTCCTGACTTTC. The full variable domain, with the rest looked up from reference TRBV27 and TRBJ2-6, is EAQVTQNPRYLITVTGKKLTVTCSQNMNHEYMSWYRQDPGLGLRQIYYSMNVEVTDKGDVPEGYKVSRKEKRNFPLILESPSPNQTSLYFCASSAGRGFGANVLTFGAGSRLTVL.

The chain employs TRBV9 and TRBJ2-3; no firm D call. The germline V gene has CDR1 SGDLS and CDR2 YYNGEE. V lost 1 base and J 1 base, leaving 4 bases between the germline ends. The CDR3 runs 13 residues. In DNA form, the CDR3 reads TGTGCCAGCAGCGTAACGGGCACAGATACGCAGTATTTT. Translating it yields CASSVTGTDTQYF.

The genes are TRBV5-1 and TRBJ2-1; TRBD2 is a possible D gene (6 bases). The length of the CDR3 is 16 residues. V lost 4 bases, J lost 0 bases, and 14 bases lay in between. Looked up from germline, CDR1 is SGHRS and CDR2 is YFSETQ. The CDR3 DNA reads TGCGCCAGCAGCCCGTTGCGGGGACTCTCCTACAATGAGCAGTTCTTC. This sequence encodes CASSPLRGLSYNEQFF.

In its sample, this clone was seen once. This rearrangement joins TRBV29-1 to TRBJ1-6; TRBD1 agrees at 8 bases. The CDR3 has 13 residues. CDR1 and CDR2 from the germline V gene are SQVTM and ANQGSEA. V was pared by 6 bases and J by 10 bases, with 8 bases of the junction left unmatched. CDR3 in DNA: TGCAGCGTCACGACAGGGGCCGACTCACCCCTCCACTTT. Translating gives CSVTTGADSPLHF.

This rearrangement joins TRBV28 to TRBJ2-1, with a tentative D call TRBD2 (5 bases). Trimming shortened V by 4 bases and J by 4 bases, and 20 bases separated the two germline ends. CDR1 is MDHEN and CDR2 is SYDVKM in the germline V gene. CDR3 length equals 17 residues. CDR3 residues: CASSSPLTERRYNEQFF. The DNA for the CDR3 is TGTGCCAGCAGTTCACCTTTAACTGAGCGGCGATACAATGAGCAGTTCTTC.

V is TRBV19 and J is TRBJ2-5; D unclear. Trimming cost V 4 bases and J 3 bases, with 15 bases left between them. The CDR3 length is 15 residues. The germline V gene encodes CDR1 LNHDA and CDR2 SQIVND (reference sequence). In DNA, the CDR3 is TGTGCCAGTAGTAGGCCTTTTGGGCTGGAAGAGACCCAGTACTTC. Translating gives CASSRPFGLEETQYF.

This chain uses TRBV12-3 or TRBV12-4 with TRBJ1-1; TRBD1 matches 7 bases. The trim removed 7 bases at V and 6 bases at J, leaving 8 bases unmatched. The CDR3 sequence is 13 residues long. In nucleotides, the CDR3 is TGTGCCAGCACCCGGGACAGAAGGGCTGAAGCTTTCTTT. The encoded protein is CASTRDRRAEAFF.

This chain joins TRBV24-1 and TRBJ2-5; 7 bases map to TRBD1. Trimming at V came to 8 bases and at J to 0 bases, leaving 2 bases not matched to a gene. The CDR3 runs 13 residues. The germline gives CDR1 KGHDR, CDR2 SFDVKD. The CDR3 nucleotides read TGTGCCACCAAAGGGACAGACCAAGAGACCCAGTACTTC. Protein sequence: CATKGTDQETQYF.